The rows below give T cell receptor beta chains drawn from one sample of a study of T cell changes during pregnancy in multiple sclerosis. Clones were sequenced by immunoSEQ multiplex PCR, and TCRdb holds only the in-frame ones, with some missing. The top ten hold approximately 0.47% of the sample, which has about 36,000 clones, roughly nine tenths seen once. The sample in question was CD4+ T cells from peripheral blood mononuclear cells, obtained in the second trimester of pregnancy. The receptors were gathered from a female donor in good health, enrolled as a control in a pregnancy study. Both conserved end residues are part of each CDR3. The order of the fields is V gene, J gene, clone size, D gene, CDR3 protein, CDR3 DNA. A D gene is named only where the DNA matches it firmly. A clone size is listed for some rows: how often the clone was seen (once, few, many), or a class if it is expanded.

v_call: TRBV5-6
j_call: TRBJ2-7
clone_size: NA
d_call: NA
cdr3_aa: CASSLGQYEQYF
cdr3_nt: TGTGCCAGCAGCTTGGGACAATACGAGCAGTACTTC

v_call: TRBV9
j_call: TRBJ2-7
clone_size: NA
d_call: TRBD1
cdr3_aa: CASSTTGAGYEQYF
cdr3_nt: TGTGCCAGCAGCACTACAGGGGCTGGCTACGAGCAGTACTTC

v_call: TRBV9
j_call: TRBJ2-3
clone_size: NA
d_call: TRBD2
cdr3_aa: CASSVFGTSADTQYF
cdr3_nt: TGTGCCAGCAGCGTATTCGGGACTAGCGCAGATACGCAGTATTTT

v_call: TRBV29-1
j_call: TRBJ1-3
clone_size: NA
d_call: NA
cdr3_aa: CSVERAGGNTIYF
cdr3_nt: TGCAGCGTTGAGAGGGCGGGAGGAAACACCATATATTTT

v_call: TRBV4-1
j_call: TRBJ2-3
clone_size: NA
d_call: TRBD2
cdr3_aa: CASSHGRGAATDTQYF
cdr3_nt: TGCGCCAGCAGCCACGGGCGGGGGGCCGCCACAGATACGCAGTATTTT

v_call: TRBV7-9
j_call: TRBJ2-1
clone_size: NA
d_call: NA
cdr3_aa: CASSLVAGIGEQFF
cdr3_nt: TGTGCCAGCAGCTTAGTTGCAGGCATCGGAGAGCAGTTCTTC

v_call: TRBV11-2
j_call: TRBJ2-5
clone_size: NA
d_call: TRBD2
cdr3_aa: CASSLSPSGGLETQYF
cdr3_nt: TGTGCCAGCAGCTTATCCCCTAGCGGGGGGCTAGAGACCCAGTACTTC

v_call: TRBV4-1
j_call: TRBJ1-2
clone_size: NA
d_call: NA
cdr3_aa: CASSHGFLGRPTKFYGYYTF
cdr3_nt: TGCGCCAGCAGCCATGGGTTCTTAGGCAGACCAACTAAGTTCTATGGCTACTACACCTTC

v_call: TRBV14
j_call: TRBJ2-5
clone_size: NA
d_call: NA
cdr3_aa: CASSQAVQGQETQYF
cdr3_nt: TGTGCCAGCAGCCAAGCAGTCCAGGGGCAGGAGACCCAGTACTTC

v_call: TRBV5-5
j_call: TRBJ1-5
clone_size: NA
d_call: TRBD1
cdr3_aa: CASSFGQGRNQPQHF
cdr3_nt: TGTGCCAGCAGCTTCGGACAGGGGCGCAATCAGCCCCAGCATTTT

v_call: TRBV5-6
j_call: TRBJ2-1
clone_size: once
d_call: NA
cdr3_aa: CASSSRDRSEQFF
cdr3_nt: TGTGCCAGCAGCAGCCGGGATCGTAGTGAGCAGTTCTTC

v_call: TRBV9
j_call: TRBJ1-1
clone_size: NA
d_call: NA
cdr3_aa: CASSARATGETEAFF
cdr3_nt: TGTGCCAGCAGCGCCCGAGCGACGGGGGAAACTGAAGCTTTCTTT

v_call: TRBV11-3
j_call: TRBJ2-1
clone_size: NA
d_call: NA
cdr3_aa: CASSVNFEGFHVNNEQFF
cdr3_nt: TGTGCCAGCAGCGTAAACTTCGAGGGTTTCCATGTAAACAATGAGCAGTTCTTC

v_call: TRBV5-5
j_call: TRBJ1-1
clone_size: NA
d_call: TRBD1
cdr3_aa: CASSLGTGWANTEAFF
cdr3_nt: TGTGCCAGCAGCTTGGGGACAGGGTGGGCGAACACTGAAGCTTTCTTT

v_call: TRBV7-7
j_call: TRBJ2-1
clone_size: NA
d_call: NA
cdr3_aa: CASSLGGGEQFF
cdr3_nt: TGTGCTAGCAGCTTAGGGGGGGGTGAGCAGTTCTTC

v_call: TRBV28
j_call: TRBJ2-1
clone_size: NA
d_call: TRBD2
cdr3_aa: CASRGETSGSNNEQFF
cdr3_nt: TGTGCCAGCAGGGGTGAGACTAGCGGGAGCAACAATGAGCAGTTCTTC

v_call: TRBV27
j_call: TRBJ2-2
clone_size: once
d_call: NA
cdr3_aa: CASSLLGAGTGELFF
cdr3_nt: TGTGCCAGCAGTTTATTGGGGGCAGGGACCGGGGAGCTGTTTTTT

v_call: TRBV6-5
j_call: TRBJ2-7
clone_size: NA
d_call: NA
cdr3_aa: CASSYSPRDKTYEQYF
cdr3_nt: TGTGCCAGCAGTTACTCCCCTCGGGACAAGACCTACGAGCAGTACTTC

v_call: TRBV27
j_call: TRBJ1-4
clone_size: few
d_call: TRBD1
cdr3_aa: CASRPGQASGKLFF
cdr3_nt: TGTGCCAGCAGACCGGGACAGGCGAGTGGTAAACTGTTTTTT

v_call: TRBV7-6
j_call: TRBJ1-1
clone_size: few
d_call: NA
cdr3_aa: CASSSAGNTEAFF
cdr3_nt: TGTGCCAGCAGCTCTGCCGGGAACACTGAAGCTTTCTTT

v_call: TRBV30
j_call: TRBJ2-1
clone_size: NA
d_call: TRBD2
cdr3_aa: CAWSVRAGTHNEQFF
cdr3_nt: TGTGCCTGGAGTGTACGAGCGGGGACCCACAATGAGCAGTTCTTC

v_call: TRBV12-5
j_call: TRBJ2-1
clone_size: NA
d_call: NA
cdr3_aa: CASGSGQSSYNEQFF
cdr3_nt: TGTGCTAGTGGTTCAGGACAGAGCTCCTACAATGAGCAGTTCTTC

v_call: TRBV11-2
j_call: TRBJ2-2
clone_size: NA
d_call: TRBD2
cdr3_aa: CASSSSRGSGSLGTGELFF
cdr3_nt: TGTGCCAGCAGCTCATCTCGCGGTAGCGGGAGTCTGGGCACCGGGGAGCTGTTTTTT

v_call: TRBV4-1
j_call: TRBJ1-5
clone_size: NA
d_call: TRBD1
cdr3_aa: CASSQDMGQANNQPQHF
cdr3_nt: TGCGCCAGCAGCCAAGATATGGGACAGGCAAACAATCAGCCCCAGCATTTT

v_call: TRBV5-4
j_call: TRBJ2-5
clone_size: once
d_call: NA
cdr3_aa: CASSWGLQGTQYF
cdr3_nt: TGTGCCAGCAGCTGGGGCCTTCAAGGGACCCAGTACTTC

v_call: TRBV6-5
j_call: TRBJ2-2
clone_size: NA
d_call: NA
cdr3_aa: CASSYHRVGDTGELFF
cdr3_nt: TGTGCCAGCAGTTACCACAGGGTAGGGGACACCGGGGAGCTGTTTTTT

v_call: TRBV19
j_call: TRBJ2-7
clone_size: NA
d_call: NA
cdr3_aa: CASSMRRKSYEQYF
cdr3_nt: TGTGCCAGTAGTATGAGGCGGAAGAGCTACGAGCAGTACTTC

v_call: TRBV5-1
j_call: TRBJ2-1
clone_size: NA
d_call: TRBD2
cdr3_aa: CASSLWEGNEQFF
cdr3_nt: TGCGCCAGCAGCTTGTGGGAGGGAAATGAGCAGTTCTTC

v_call: TRBV7-9
j_call: TRBJ2-1
clone_size: NA
d_call: NA
cdr3_aa: CASSAGPSGYNEQFF
cdr3_nt: TGTGCCAGCAGCGCGGGCCCCTCGGGTTACAATGAGCAGTTCTTC

v_call: TRBV19
j_call: TRBJ2-5
clone_size: NA
d_call: NA
cdr3_aa: CASRGGGVQETQYF
cdr3_nt: TGTGCCAGTAGAGGCGGGGGCGTACAAGAGACCCAGTACTTC

v_call: TRBV2
j_call: TRBJ2-5
clone_size: NA
d_call: TRBD1
cdr3_aa: CASRDRETQYF
cdr3_nt: TGTGCCAGCAGGGACAGGGAGACCCAGTACTTC

v_call: TRBV19
j_call: TRBJ2-2
clone_size: NA
d_call: NA
cdr3_aa: CASSGLGGAGTGELFF
cdr3_nt: TGTGCCAGTAGTGGTCTTGGGGGGGCCGGGACCGGGGAGCTGTTTTTT

v_call: TRBV5-8
j_call: TRBJ1-4
clone_size: NA
d_call: NA
cdr3_aa: CASSHRDTLINEKLFF
cdr3_nt: TGTGCCAGCAGCCACCGGGACACCCTCATTAATGAAAAACTGTTTTTT

v_call: TRBV2
j_call: TRBJ1-5
clone_size: NA
d_call: NA
cdr3_aa: CASSEWQGSQPQHF
cdr3_nt: TGTGCCAGCAGTGAGTGGCAGGGAAGTCAGCCCCAGCATTTT

v_call: TRBV6-6
j_call: TRBJ1-1
clone_size: once
d_call: NA
cdr3_aa: CASSLQGNTEAFF
cdr3_nt: TGTGCCAGCAGTCTACAGGGGAACACTGAAGCTTTCTTT

v_call: TRBV6-1
j_call: TRBJ1-1
clone_size: once
d_call: NA
cdr3_aa: CASSEIRAFF
cdr3_nt: TGTGCCAGCAGTGAAATTCGAGCTTTCTTT

v_call: TRBV7-9
j_call: TRBJ1-2
clone_size: NA
d_call: NA
cdr3_aa: CASSPMGEGMGYTF
cdr3_nt: TGTGCCAGCAGCCCCATGGGGGAGGGGATGGGCTACACCTTC

v_call: TRBV10-3
j_call: TRBJ1-3
clone_size: NA
d_call: NA
cdr3_aa: CAISDSVVGNTIYF
cdr3_nt: TGTGCCATCAGTGACTCGGTAGTTGGAAACACCATATATTTT

v_call: TRBV5-6
j_call: TRBJ2-5
clone_size: NA
d_call: NA
cdr3_aa: CASSVKIVGRETQYF
cdr3_nt: TGTGCCAGCAGCGTTAAGATCGTGGGGCGGGAGACCCAGTACTTC

v_call: TRBV6-5
j_call: TRBJ1-5
clone_size: few
d_call: NA
cdr3_aa: CASSYNSNQPQHF
cdr3_nt: TGTGCCAGCAGTTATAATAGCAATCAGCCCCAGCATTTT

v_call: TRBV7-3
j_call: TRBJ2-7
clone_size: NA
d_call: NA
cdr3_aa: CASSLGPGSAYEQYF
cdr3_nt: TGTGCCAGCAGCTTAGGGCCCGGGAGTGCCTACGAGCAGTACTTC

v_call: TRBV13
j_call: TRBJ2-2
clone_size: NA
d_call: TRBD2
cdr3_aa: CASSLGLSWRGNPGELFF
cdr3_nt: TGTGCCAGCAGCTTAGGCCTCTCGTGGCGGGGGAATCCCGGGGAGCTGTTTTTT

v_call: TRBV5-1
j_call: TRBJ2-1
clone_size: NA
d_call: NA
cdr3_aa: CASREGLTNNEQFF
cdr3_nt: TGCGCCAGCAGGGAAGGCCTTACTAACAATGAGCAGTTCTTC

v_call: TRBV10-3
j_call: TRBJ1-4
clone_size: NA
d_call: NA
cdr3_aa: CAISDSRSSANEKLFF
cdr3_nt: TGTGCCATCAGTGATTCTAGGTCGTCGGCTAATGAAAAACTGTTTTTT

v_call: TRBV6-5
j_call: TRBJ1-1
clone_size: NA
d_call: NA
cdr3_aa: CASSYFSFEKNTEAFF
cdr3_nt: TGTGCCAGCAGTTACTTCTCCTTCGAGAAGAACACTGAAGCTTTCTTT

v_call: TRBV28
j_call: TRBJ1-5
clone_size: NA
d_call: NA
cdr3_aa: CASSILRVYQPQHF
cdr3_nt: TGTGCCAGCAGTATCCTCCGGGTTTATCAGCCCCAGCATTTT

v_call: TRBV7-9
j_call: TRBJ1-5
clone_size: NA
d_call: NA
cdr3_aa: CASSSGQDGRPQPQHF
cdr3_nt: TGTGCCAGCAGCTCGGGACAAGATGGACGGCCTCAGCCCCAGCATTTT

v_call: TRBV6-6
j_call: TRBJ1-5
clone_size: NA
d_call: NA
cdr3_aa: CASSYELRGNQPQHF
cdr3_nt: TGTGCCAGCAGTTATGAGTTACGGGGCAATCAGCCCCAGCATTTT

v_call: TRBV7-3
j_call: TRBJ1-1
clone_size: NA
d_call: NA
cdr3_aa: CASSLEGGEEAFF
cdr3_nt: TGTGCCAGCAGCTTAGAGGGCGGCGAGGAAGCTTTCTTT

v_call: TRBV15
j_call: TRBJ2-5
clone_size: once
d_call: TRBD2
cdr3_aa: CATSKRPGGETQYF
cdr3_nt: TGTGCCACCAGTAAAAGACCGGGGGGTGAGACCCAGTACTTC

v_call: TRBV6-5
j_call: TRBJ1-2
clone_size: NA
d_call: TRBD1
cdr3_aa: CASRPGGAEDGYTF
cdr3_nt: TGTGCCAGCAGACCAGGGGGCGCGGAAGATGGCTACACCTTC

v_call: TRBV9
j_call: TRBJ1-4
clone_size: few
d_call: NA
cdr3_aa: CASSATGGGGKLFF
cdr3_nt: TGTGCCAGCAGCGCGACCGGAGGCGGCGGAAAACTGTTTTTT

v_call: TRBV28
j_call: TRBJ1-5
clone_size: NA
d_call: TRBD1
cdr3_aa: CASSPVQGAGGQPQHF
cdr3_nt: TGTGCCAGCAGTCCTGTACAGGGGGCTGGGGGTCAGCCCCAGCATTTT

v_call: TRBV19
j_call: TRBJ2-7
clone_size: NA
d_call: TRBD2
cdr3_aa: CASSGSLAGPYEQYF
cdr3_nt: TGTGCCAGTAGTGGTAGCCTAGCGGGACCTTACGAGCAGTACTTC